The 7 T cell receptor beta chains listed next were all sequenced from one sample in a study of cytomegalovirus exposure and HLA in healthy donors. The PCR used 60 Vbeta and 13 Jbeta primers. Profiling relied on immunoSEQ multiplex PCR, and the TCRdb table lists in-frame clones only, not all of them. The repertoire includes around 150,000 clones, 77% of them detected once, and around 2.5% sits in the top ten. The sequencing sample was made of PBMCs. The receptor set was obtained from a woman in her 40s in good health and CMV-seropositive.

The chain combines TRBV19 with TRBJ2-7; 8 bases align to TRBD2. This CDR3 region has 15 residues. V lost 4 bases to trimming and J lost 4 bases; unmatched junction nucleotides: 9. Germline V gene sequence: CDR1 LNHDA, CDR2 SQIVND (reference sequence). As DNA, the CDR3 is TGTGCCAGTAGTAGTAACGGGGGGGCCAGTTACGAGCAGTACTTC. Its protein product is CASSSNGGASYEQYF.

This chain uses TRBV6-5 with TRBJ2-5; D is perhaps TRBD1 (7 bases). There are 13 residues in the CDR3. Germline assignment: CDR1 MNHEY and CDR2 SVGAGI. Deletions cut 11 bases from V and 2 bases from J, with 15 bases between. CDR3 coding DNA: TGTGCCGCCCAGGGGGGTAATCAAGAGACCCAGTACTTC. This sequence encodes CAAQGGNQETQYF.

The V and J genes are TRBV27 and TRBJ2-7; maybe TRBD1 (5 bases). In germline, CDR1 is MNHEY, CDR2 SMNVEV (reference sequence). V lost 5 bases to trimming and J lost 6 bases, with 11 bases between them. CDR3 length: 12 residues. CDR3 amino acids: CASSPQGAEQYF. For the CDR3, the DNA is TGTGCCAGCAGTCCCCAGGGCGCCGAGCAGTACTTC.

The V and J genes are TRBV5-1 and TRBJ2-5, with D unresolved. V was cut by 4 bases and J by 0 bases, with 4 bases left in between. The CDR3 extends over 12 amino acids. Germline-derived CDR1 and CDR2 are SGHRS and YFSETQ. The CDR3 DNA reads as TGCGCCAGCAGCCGGGACCAAGAGACCCAGTACTTC. Amino acids: CASSRDQETQYF.

J is TRBJ1-4 and V is TRBV5-6; D is undetermined. Germline CDR1 and CDR2: SGHDT and YYEEEE. Trimming pared 4 bases from V and 7 bases from J, leaving 17 bases between. The length of the CDR3 is 15 residues. This CDR3 reads CASSPSGVGSEKLFF. CDR3 DNA: TGTGCCAGCAGCCCCTCCGGGGTCGGGAGTGAAAAACTGTTTTTT.

The V and J genes are TRBV4-1 and TRBJ1-6; no clear D. Germline-derived CDR1 and CDR2 are MGHRA and YSYEKL. The CDR3 runs 14 residues. The V gene lost 0 bases and the J gene lost 10 bases, with 10 bases spanning the gap. CDR3 sequence reads: CASSQETGYSPLHF. Written as DNA, the CDR3 is TGCGCCAGCAGCCAAGAGACGGGGTACTCACCCCTCCACTTT.

V gene TRBV7-2 combines with J gene TRBJ2-1; D call uncertain. The germline V gene has CDR1 SGHTA and CDR2 FQGNSA. The V gene lost 0 bases and the J gene lost 9 bases, with 9 bases spanning the gap. CDR3 length: 13 amino acids. The DNA for the CDR3 is TGTGCCAGCAGCTTAGCACTGGGCCGTGAGCAGTTCTTC. Translating gives CASSLALGREQFF. The complete variable domain, with remaining parts taken from reference TRBV7-2 and TRBJ2-1, reads GAGVSQSPSNKVTEKGKDVELRCDPISGHTALYWYRQSLGQGLEFLIYFQGNSAPDKSGLPSDRFSAERTGGSVSTLTIQRTQQEDSAVYLCASSLALGREQFFGPGTRLTVL.